This entry concerns a single TCR beta chain. The Seattle site enrolled patients during active infection and followed them longitudinally. The data stem from a study of blood T cell repertoires in COVID-19. As for the study in general: Sites in the United States, Italy and Spain provided acute and convalescent COVID-19 samples. Sample material is recorded as cDNA or gDNA derived from T cells, B-cell-depleted T cells, or PBMCs.

Authors' analysis steps: Reference gene primers were amplified, and this amplification served to estimate nucleated cell counts. The protocol was immunoSEQ multiplex PCR, while the TCRdb copy is restricted to in-frame clones and leaves out a portion. D and trimming come from the DNA, and the V and J calls and clone size come from that table. The sample has 55,000 to 70,000 clones; about nine tenths are singletons. Germline V gene data show CDR1 as MNHNS and CDR2 as SASEGT. V lost 1 base to trimming and J lost 3 bases, with 16 bases between them. CDR3 length: 16 amino acids. Source material: peripheral blood. The receptor was isolated from a woman aged 55 to 70 with COVID-19, enrolled during active disease. The chain is built from TRBV6-1 and TRBJ2-7; D might be TRBD1 (7 bases). CDR3 bases: TGTGCCAGCAGTGAAGAAGGGGGGACAGTAGGCTACGAGCAGTACTTC. Translating it yields CASSEEGGTVGYEQYF.